The entry that follows covers one T cell receptor beta chain sequence. Its target is unknown. The data are from a study of vaccination effects on CD4 cells after COVID-19. V shed 11 bases and J shed 7 bases, with 14 bases lying between them. CDR1 is MNHEY, CDR2 SVGAGI, per germline. The CDR3 runs 11 residues. The repertoire was sequenced with immunoSEQ multiplex PCR; TCRdb's copy has only in-frame clones and lacks some. This sample has 45,000 to 60,000 clones; around three quarters occur once, and the top ten carry under 3.5%. After roughly eleven days in culture, the CD4+ T cells were isolated. The vaccine recipients had no prior SARS-CoV-2 infection, with negative nucleocapsid antibodies.

The source of this sequence is a human donor who received a COVID-19 vaccine. The material sequenced was CD4+ T cells from PBMCs cultured without peptide, taken before COVID-19 vaccination. V gene TRBV6-5 combines with J gene TRBJ1-1, with no clear D. DNA for the CDR3: TGTGCCGCCGGAGGTAGGAGTGAAGCTTTCTTT. This encodes CAAGGRSEAFF.